The 21 T cell receptor beta chains below all came from one sample that was sequenced in a study of CD8 T cells in Susac syndrome (dated by TCRdb to 2018 to 2020). Library prep was done by the immunoSEQ multiplex PCR assay. RNA was extracted with the RNeasy kit and 0.5 to 1 ug was reverse transcribed using random hexamers. The raw public data were reprocessed by TCRdb itself: fastp quality trimming at Q25, MiXCR clonotype calling, in-frame beta chains only. Rows are unified per CDR3 protein, each entry keeping the most common DNA and genes. Across this sample there are 110,000 or so distinct CDR3 sequences, with more than 85% seen only once. About 0.096% of the sample goes to the ten largest clones. Sequencing was performed on CD4+ T cells from PBMCs. The source of these receptors is a human donor with multiple sclerosis.

The genes are TRBV3-1 and TRBJ1-2; TRBD1 aligns across 7 bases. Germline CDR1 and CDR2: LGHDT and YNNKEL (reference sequence). CDR3 length: 16 residues. Unmatched junction bases numbered 15, after V lost 4 bases and J lost 7 bases. Here the CDR3 reads CASSLREVQGVSGYTF. In DNA form, the CDR3 reads TGTGCCAGCAGCCTACGAGAGGTTCAGGGGGTTTCTGGCTACACCTTC.

The table lists this clonotype with a few counts. V usage is TRBV5-4 and J usage is TRBJ1-4; 9 positions match TRBD1. The germline gives CDR1 SGHNT, CDR2 YYREEE (reference sequence). Unmatched junction bases numbered 3, after V lost 2 bases and J lost 7 bases. The CDR3 is 14 residues long. CDR3 DNA sequence: TGTGCCAGCAGCTTACAGGGGGCTGGTGAAAAACTGTTTTTT. Encoded protein: CASSLQGAGEKLFF.

V gene TRBV12-3 or TRBV12-4 combines with J gene TRBJ1-4; D may be TRBD1 (5 bases). This CDR3 is 12 amino acids long. The V end lost 6 bases, the J end lost 12 bases, and 14 bases lay between the germline ends. The CDR3 DNA sequence: TGTGCCAGCAGCCAACTTGGGGGGGAACTGTTTTTT. It encodes CASSQLGGELFF.

The chain joins TRBV29-1 to TRBJ2-7, with D possibly TRBD2 on 5 matching bases. Trimming pared 4 bases from V and 7 bases from J, leaving 11 bases between. The length of the CDR3 is 11 residues. Germline CDR1 and CDR2: SQVTM and ANQGSEA. DNA for the CDR3: TGCAGCGTTGTCACGGGGTATGAGCAGTACTTC. Residues: CSVVTGYEQYF.

This clonotype was seen just once. The chain carries TRBV27 and TRBJ2-3; perhaps TRBD1 as D (6 bases). Germline CDR1 is MNHEY and CDR2 is SMNVEV (reference sequence). The length of the CDR3 is 14 residues. V lost 3 bases and J lost 3, with 10 bases in between. CDR3 DNA: TGTGCCAGCAGTTTTAAGGGGGAGACAGATACGCAGTATTTT. It specifies CASSFKGETDTQYF.

V is TRBV18 and J is TRBJ2-5, with D uncertain. The V gene lost 3 bases and the J gene lost 2 bases, with 13 bases spanning the gap. Germline V gene data show CDR1 as KGHSH and CDR2 as LQKENI. CDR3 length: 15 residues. CDR3 region: CASSPLNSQQETQYF. In DNA, the CDR3 is TGTGCCAGCTCACCTCTTAACTCACAACAAGAGACCCAGTACTTC.

V and J are TRBV7-9 and TRBJ1-2; 7 bases fit TRBD1. Losses at the gene ends were 2 bases for V and 5 bases for J; bases not matched to a gene: 14. Germline V CDR1 and CDR2: SEHNR, FQNEAQ (reference sequence). The CDR3 length is 17 residues. CDR3 sequence (DNA): TGTGCCAGCAGCTTAAAGGGAGGGGGCCTTCCTTTTTATGGCTACACCTTC. This translates into CASSLKGGGLPFYGYTF. The full variable domain, its missing parts supplied by reference TRBV7-9 and TRBJ1-2, is DTGVSQNPRHKITKRGQNVTFRCDPISEHNRLYWYRQTLGQGPEFLTYFQNEAQLEKSRLLSDRFSAERPKGSFSTLEIQRTEQGDSAMYLCASSLKGGGLPFYGYTFGSGTRLTVV.

This clonotype was detected once. The gene calls are TRBV6-1 and TRBJ2-2; D unclear. Trimming stripped 6 bases from V and 7 bases from J, with 12 bases between. Germline CDR1 and CDR2: MNHNS and SASEGT. This CDR3 has 13 residues. The CDR3 is CASRVRIGGELFF. The CDR3 DNA sequence: TGTGCCAGCAGGGTCCGCATCGGCGGGGAGCTGTTTTTT.

This clonotype was seen only once. The gene calls are TRBV6-6 and TRBJ1-2; no definite D call. V was pared by 5 bases and J by 5 bases, with 15 bases between. The CDR3 extends over 14 amino acids. Germline V gives CDR1 MNHNY, CDR2 SVGAGI (reference sequence). CDR3 sequence: CASSLEQPLYGYTF. CDR3 bases: TGTGCCAGCAGTCTTGAACAGCCACTTTATGGCTACACCTTC.

This rearrangement joins TRBV7-3 to TRBJ1-1; D remains unclear. Germline V gene data show CDR1 as SGHTA and CDR2 as FQGTGA. Trimming cost V 1 base and J 1 base, with 7 bases left between them. CDR3 length: 14 residues. The CDR3 nucleotides are TGTGCCAGCAGCTTAAATCCGGGGAACACTGAAGCTTTCTTT. Its translation is CASSLNPGNTEAFF.

Here the CDR3 DNA reads TGTGCCAGCAGCTTGGCCACGTTTGGGGAGACCCAGTACTTC. Protein: CASSLATFGETQYF. The rearrangement uses TRBV5-4 and TRBJ2-5; D call uncertain. The germline V gene encodes CDR1 SGHNT and CDR2 YYREEE (reference sequence). Between the trimmed V and J ends, which lost 0 bases and 5 bases, there was a span of 11 bases. CDR3 length: 14 residues.

This clonotype appeared once. The CDR3 reads CASSLAQDSRETQYF. As DNA, the CDR3 is TGTGCCAGCAGTTTAGCGCAGGATAGTCGGGAGACCCAGTACTTC. V and J are TRBV12-3 or TRBV12-4 and TRBJ2-5; D remains unclear. The V end lost 0 bases, the J end lost 5 bases, and 13 bases lay between the germline ends. The CDR3 runs 15 residues.

The chain has TRBV7-6 and TRBJ2-7, with D unresolved. Germline V gives CDR1 SGHVS, CDR2 FNYEAQ. Trimming stripped 0 bases from V and 0 bases from J, with 6 bases between. The length of the CDR3 is 14 residues. CDR3 DNA: TGTGCCAGCAGCTTAGCTTGGACCTCCTACGAGCAGTACTTC. Translation gives CASSLAWTSYEQYF. Based on the CDR3 plus reference TRBV7-6 and TRBJ2-7, the full variable domain is GAGVSQSPRYKVTKRGQDVALRCDPISGHVSLYWYRQALGQGPEFLTYFNYEAQQDKSGLPNDRFSAERPEGSISTLTIQRTEQRDSAMYRCASSLAWTSYEQYFGPGTRLTVT.

The chain combines TRBV2 with TRBJ2-7; 8 bases map to TRBD1. The CDR3 loop spans 17 amino acids. The germline gives CDR1 SNHLY, CDR2 FYNNEI. Trimming removed 5 bases from V and 9 bases from J; junction bases left unmatched: 21. The chain's CDR3 is CASSSRPSGQGRHGQYF. CDR3 nucleotide sequence: TGTGCCAGCAGTTCGCGCCCCAGCGGACAGGGCCGGCACGGGCAGTACTTC.

J is TRBJ1-2 and V is TRBV4-1; D remains ambiguous. Germline V gives CDR1 MGHRA, CDR2 YSYEKL. The CDR3 sequence is 15 residues long. V was pared by 1 base and J by 2 bases, with 11 bases between. The CDR3 sequence is CASSQGRQLNYGYTF. For the CDR3, the DNA is TGCGCCAGCAGCCAAGGTCGGCAGCTAAACTATGGCTACACCTTC.

V gene TRBV2 combines with J gene TRBJ1-5, with D unresolved. This CDR3 has 14 amino acids. Per the germline V gene, CDR1 is SNHLY and CDR2 is FYNNEI. The V gene lost 6 bases and the J gene lost 2 bases, with 11 bases spanning the gap. CDR3 coding DNA: TGTGCCAGCAGCGTGGAGGGTGGCAATCAGCCCCAGCATTTT. Translated: CASSVEGGNQPQHF.

The gene calls are TRBV19 and TRBJ1-1; 9 bases match TRBD1. There are 14 residues in the CDR3. CDR1 LNHDA and CDR2 SQIVND come from the germline V gene (reference sequence). Trimming removed 5 bases from V and 6 bases from J; junction bases left unmatched: 7. CDR3 sequence (DNA): TGTGCCAGTAGTTTTACAGGGGGCGAGGCTGAAGCTTTCTTT. Residues: CASSFTGGEAEAFF.

The genes are TRBV5-1 and TRBJ1-4; D perhaps matches TRBD1 (5 bases). V was trimmed by 4 bases and J by 0 bases, leaving 13 bases between them. Germline CDR1 reads SGHRS; CDR2 reads YFSETQ. The CDR3 is 16 residues long. CDR3 sequence reads: CASSPGRSTTNEKLFF. Here the CDR3 DNA reads TGCGCCAGCAGCCCGGGACGCAGCACAACTAATGAAAAACTGTTTTTT.

The chain combines TRBV5-1 with TRBJ2-7; 9 positions agree with TRBD1. The length of the CDR3 is 14 residues. The germline V gene has CDR1 SGHRS and CDR2 YFSETQ. The V segment lost 0 bases and the J segment 5 bases; nucleotides outside the gene matches: 3. The CDR3 protein is CASSLGDRENEQYF. Here the CDR3 DNA reads TGCGCCAGCAGCTTGGGGGACAGGGAAAACGAGCAGTACTTC.

The chain employs TRBV7-9 and TRBJ1-3; D is ambiguous. CDR3 length equals 14 residues. The germline V gene has CDR1 SEHNR and CDR2 FQNEAQ (reference sequence). With 7 bases removed from V and 2 bases from J, the gap between germline ends came to 12 bases. DNA of the CDR3: TGTGCCAGCACCCCCTCGGTAGCTGGAAACACCATATATTTT. It encodes CASTPSVAGNTIYF.

The CDR3 region is CASRRFKGSPLHF. The CDR3 nucleotides read TGTGCCAGCAGACGTTTCAAAGGATCACCCCTCCACTTT. The J gene is TRBJ1-6, the V gene TRBV6-5; D is undetermined. Trimming left V 6 bases short and J 10 bases short, with 13 bases between. The CDR3 totals 13 residues. Germline V lookup: CDR1 MNHEY, CDR2 SVGAGI.